This TCR beta chain was recorded in a study of beta chain features in type 1 diabetes. Findings and caveats of the study: Shorter TCRB CDR3s, moderately but significantly so, were found in Type 1 diabetes patients in all four CD4+ subsets. Patients showed naive, central memory and Treg TCRB repertoires that appeared more similar than those of healthy donors.

The authors obtained over 95% purity in all sorted populations. In its sample, this clone was seen a few times. The antigen remains undetermined. Expressed TCRB transcripts got sequenced, as all isolated RNA was reverse transcribed. Here immunoSEQ multiplex PCR was the method, and the copy in TCRdb shows in-frame clones only, minus some. The table shows over 700,000 clones, with about a sixth occurring only once. Input material: naive CD4+ T cells from blood. The receptor comes from a woman between 18 and 30 years old in good health.

DNA for the CDR3: TGTGCCAGCAGCTTGAGCAACTCCTACGAGCAGTACTTC. Protein product: CASSLSNSYEQYF. The chain uses TRBV5-4 and TRBJ2-7; D is uncertain. CDR1 and CDR2 from the germline V gene are SGHNT and YYREEE (reference sequence). The CDR3 covers 13 residues. V was pared by 1 base and J by 0 bases, with 5 bases between.